What follows are 8 T cell receptor beta chains derived from one specimen sequenced in a study of shared clonotypes between healthy human individuals. TCRdb's table, derived via immunoSEQ multiplex PCR, lists solely in-frame clones and lacks some. Of fewer than 400,000 clones listed, around 67% are singletons. The sample comprised memory CD4+ T cells sorted from blood. Subset in this sample: CD45RA-negative fraction. All receptors derive from a man aged 25-45 years in good health.

The chain couples TRBV19 to TRBJ2-1; weak D call: TRBD2 (6 bases). The CDR3 is made up of 13 amino acids. The V gene lost 3 bases and the J gene lost 9 bases, with 12 bases spanning the gap. CDR1 LNHDA and CDR2 SQIVND come from the germline V gene (reference sequence). CDR3 nucleotide sequence: TGTGCCAGTAGTATTGTCGGGAGTGTTGAGCAGTTCTTC. Translation: CASSIVGSVEQFF.

The V gene is TRBV27, the J gene TRBJ1-1; D is ambiguous. The CDR3 runs 13 residues. CDR1 is MNHEY and CDR2 is SMNVEV in the germline V gene (reference sequence). Trimming took 2 bases from V and 0 from J, leaving 4 bases between them. CDR3 region: CASSLTVNTEAFF. The CDR3 DNA reads TGTGCCAGCAGTTTAACAGTGAACACTGAAGCTTTCTTT.

This chain connects TRBV25-1 to TRBJ1-1, with a weak D call TRBD1 (5 bases). V lost 5 bases and J lost 9, with 10 bases in between. The CDR3 is made up of 11 amino acids. The germline V gene has CDR1 MGHDK and CDR2 SYGVNS. CDR3 nucleotide sequence: TGTGCCAGCAGTAGAGGGACGAAAGCTTTCTTT. The encoded protein is CASSRGTKAFF.

The rearrangement joins TRBV29-1 to TRBJ1-2; D is undetermined. There are 11 residues in the CDR3. Trimming pared 7 bases from V and 5 bases from J, leaving 11 bases between. CDR1 SQVTM and CDR2 ANQGSEA come from the germline V gene. CDR3 bases: TGCAGCGGTACGGGGAGGTATGGCTACACCTTC. Translated: CSGTGRYGYTF.

The rearrangement joins TRBV7-9 to TRBJ1-4; 11 bases line up with TRBD1. The germline V gene has CDR1 SEHNR and CDR2 FQNEAQ (reference sequence). Unmatched junction bases numbered 9, after V lost 5 bases and J lost 7 bases. The CDR3 has 16 amino acids. The CDR3 DNA follows: TGTGCCAGCAGCCCAACTACCGGGACAGGGGGTGAAAAACTGTTTTTT. It is translated as CASSPTTGTGGEKLFF.

This clone was seen more than once but under ten times. The chain is built from TRBV28 and TRBJ2-1; TRBD2 matches at 8 bases. V lost 4 bases, J lost 2 bases, and 7 bases stayed unmatched. CDR1 is MDHEN and CDR2 is SYDVKM in the germline V gene. The CDR3 consists of 16 residues. DNA of the CDR3: TGTGCCAGCAGTTCCCCGGGACTAGGGACCTACAATGAGCAGTTCTTC. Encoded protein: CASSSPGLGTYNEQFF.

This sequence joins TRBV2 and TRBJ2-5; no reliable D call. V lost 8 bases to trimming and J lost 2 bases, with 15 bases between them. The CDR3 has 14 amino acids. Per the germline V gene, CDR1 is SNHLY and CDR2 is FYNNEI. The CDR3 reads CASGPQQFQETQYF. The CDR3 coding sequence is TGTGCCAGCGGCCCCCAGCAGTTTCAAGAGACCCAGTACTTC.

As to this clone: This may be a read error, as it is one base from a much larger clone. The CDR3 is CASSPGTGELFF. CDR3 DNA sequence: TGTGCCAGCAGCCCCGGCACCGGGGAGCTGTTTTTT. The chain recombines TRBV11-3 with TRBJ2-2; D uncertain. The V and J ends lost 5 bases and 4 bases respectively, with 5 bases between them. Per the germline V gene, CDR1 is SGHNT and CDR2 is YENEEA. The CDR3 extends over 12 amino acids.